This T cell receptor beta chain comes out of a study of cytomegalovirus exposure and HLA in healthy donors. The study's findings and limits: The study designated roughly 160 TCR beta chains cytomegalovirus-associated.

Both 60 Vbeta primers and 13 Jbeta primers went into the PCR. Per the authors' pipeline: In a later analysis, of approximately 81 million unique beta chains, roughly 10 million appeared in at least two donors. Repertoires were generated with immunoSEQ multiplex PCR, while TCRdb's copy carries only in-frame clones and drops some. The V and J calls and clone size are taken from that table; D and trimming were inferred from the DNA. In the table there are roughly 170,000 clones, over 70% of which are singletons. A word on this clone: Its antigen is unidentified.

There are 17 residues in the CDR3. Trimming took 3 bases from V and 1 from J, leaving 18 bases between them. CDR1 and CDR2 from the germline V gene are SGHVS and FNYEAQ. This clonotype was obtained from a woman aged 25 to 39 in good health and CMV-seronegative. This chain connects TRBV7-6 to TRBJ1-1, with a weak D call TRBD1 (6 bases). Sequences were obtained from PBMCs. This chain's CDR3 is CASSFGTQGFRNTEAFF. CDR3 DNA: TGTGCCAGCAGCTTCGGGACACAGGGTTTTAGGAACACTGAAGCTTTCTTT.